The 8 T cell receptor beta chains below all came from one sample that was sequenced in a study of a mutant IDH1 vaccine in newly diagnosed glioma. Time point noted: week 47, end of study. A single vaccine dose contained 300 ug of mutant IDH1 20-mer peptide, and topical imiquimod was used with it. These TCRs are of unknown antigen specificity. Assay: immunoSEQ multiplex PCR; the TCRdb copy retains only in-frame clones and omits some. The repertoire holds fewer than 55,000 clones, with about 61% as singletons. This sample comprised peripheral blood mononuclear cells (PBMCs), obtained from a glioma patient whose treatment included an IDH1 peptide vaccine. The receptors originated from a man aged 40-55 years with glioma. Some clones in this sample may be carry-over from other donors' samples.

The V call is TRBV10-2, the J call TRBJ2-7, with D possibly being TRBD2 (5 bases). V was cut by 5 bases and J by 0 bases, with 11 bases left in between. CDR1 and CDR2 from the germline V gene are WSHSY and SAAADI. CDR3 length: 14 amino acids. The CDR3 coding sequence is TGCGCCAGCAGTATTGGACTGAACTCCTACGAGCAGTACTTC. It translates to CASSIGLNSYEQYF.

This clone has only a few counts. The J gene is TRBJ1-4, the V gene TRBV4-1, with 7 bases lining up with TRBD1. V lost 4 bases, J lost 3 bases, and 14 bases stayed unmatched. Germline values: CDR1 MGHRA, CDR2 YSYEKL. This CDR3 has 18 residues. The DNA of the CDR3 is TGCGCCAGCAGCCCAGAGAACAGGGGCCTGGCAGCTAATGAAAAACTGTTTTTT. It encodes CASSPENRGLAANEKLFF.

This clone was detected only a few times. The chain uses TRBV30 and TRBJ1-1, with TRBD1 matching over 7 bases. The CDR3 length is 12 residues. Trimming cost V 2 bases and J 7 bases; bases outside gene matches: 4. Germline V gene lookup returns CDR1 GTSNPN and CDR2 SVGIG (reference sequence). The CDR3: CAWSPRQGEAFF. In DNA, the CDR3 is TGTGCCTGGAGTCCTCGACAGGGTGAAGCTTTCTTT.

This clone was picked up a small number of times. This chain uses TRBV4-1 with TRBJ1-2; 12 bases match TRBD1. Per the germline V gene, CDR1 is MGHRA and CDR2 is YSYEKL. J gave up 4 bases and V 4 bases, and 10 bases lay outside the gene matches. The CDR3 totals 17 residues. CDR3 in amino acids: CASSPIYGTGGLYGYTF. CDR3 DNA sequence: TGCGCCAGCAGCCCTATATACGGGACAGGGGGCCTCTATGGCTACACCTTC.

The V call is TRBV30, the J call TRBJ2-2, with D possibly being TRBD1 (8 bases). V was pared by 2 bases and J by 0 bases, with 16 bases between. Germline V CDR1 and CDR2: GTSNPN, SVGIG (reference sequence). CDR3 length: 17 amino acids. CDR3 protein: CAWSTGGGRSNTGELFF. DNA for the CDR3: TGTGCCTGGAGTACAGGGGGGGGCAGATCGAACACCGGGGAGCTGTTTTTT.

The CDR3 bases are TGTGCCAGCAGTGAGGGCATATGGGATGGCTACACCTTC. Protein sequence: CASSEGIWDGYTF. The chain joins TRBV2 to TRBJ1-2; D unresolved. V dropped 3 bases and J dropped 6 bases, with 11 bases sitting between them. CDR1 is SNHLY, CDR2 FYNNEI, per germline. This CDR3 contains 13 residues.

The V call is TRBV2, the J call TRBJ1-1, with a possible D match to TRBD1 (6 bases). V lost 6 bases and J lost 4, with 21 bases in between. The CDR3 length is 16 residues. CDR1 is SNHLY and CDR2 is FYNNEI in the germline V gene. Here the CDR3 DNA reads TGTGCCAGCAGGGCAGGGGAGACGGGGGTGGGCACTGAAGCTTTCTTT. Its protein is CASRAGETGVGTEAFF.

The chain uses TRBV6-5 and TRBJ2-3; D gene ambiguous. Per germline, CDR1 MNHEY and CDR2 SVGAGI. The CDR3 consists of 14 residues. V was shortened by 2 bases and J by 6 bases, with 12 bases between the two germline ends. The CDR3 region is CASSYRDPADTQYF. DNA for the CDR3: TGTGCCAGCAGTTACCGAGACCCAGCGGATACGCAGTATTTT.